The next 20 T cell receptor beta chains were all read from a single sample in a study of blood T cell repertoires in COVID-19. Assay: immunoSEQ multiplex PCR; the TCRdb copy retains only in-frame clones and omits some. The data contain about 300,000 clones, 90% of them singletons. Sequencing input: peripheral blood. These receptors all stem from a woman aged 25 to 39 with COVID-19, enrolled during active disease.

CDR3 amino acids: CAISPPGLAGLGEQFF. The CDR3 bases are TGTGCCATCAGCCCCCCGGGACTAGCGGGACTAGGTGAGCAGTTCTTC. The chain links TRBV10-3 to TRBJ2-1; 13 bases are shared with TRBD2. Germline-derived CDR1 and CDR2 are ENHRY and SYGVKD. The CDR3 has 16 amino acids. Trimming took 6 bases from V and 9 from J; bases not matched to a gene: 11.

The rearrangement links TRBV5-4 to TRBJ1-2; 8 nucleotides agree with TRBD1. Germline V lookup: CDR1 SGHNT, CDR2 YYREEE (reference sequence). The CDR3 totals 14 residues. J gave up 2 bases and V 5 bases, and 5 bases lay outside the gene matches. CDR3 sequence (DNA): TGTGCCAGCAGGACTGCAGGGGGCAACTATGGCTACACCTTC. Residues: CASRTAGGNYGYTF.

The chain combines TRBV6-1 with TRBJ2-3; TRBD1 aligns across 8 bases. V trimming: 6 bases; J trimming: 5 bases; junction bases outside the gene matches: 10. CDR1 MNHNS and CDR2 SASEGT come from the germline V gene. The CDR3 covers 15 residues. CDR3 DNA sequence: TGTGCCAGCAGACCCGGACAGGGAAGTGGAGATACGCAGTATTTT. This sequence encodes CASRPGQGSGDTQYF.

The gene calls are TRBV5-5 and TRBJ2-1, with 7 bases matching TRBD2. Germline CDR1 SGHKS, CDR2 YYEKEE (reference sequence). This CDR3 is 16 amino acids long. V gave up 2 bases and J gave up 1 base; unmatched junction bases: 6. The CDR3: CASSLGLAVSYNEQFF. DNA of the CDR3: TGTGCCAGCAGCTTAGGCCTAGCGGTTTCCTACAATGAGCAGTTCTTC. The entire variable domain, with the rest obtained from reference TRBV5-5 and TRBJ2-1, is as follows: DAGVTQSPTHLIKTRGQQVTLRCSPISGHKSVSWYQQVLGQGPQFIFQYYEKEERGRGNFPDRFSARQFPNYSSELNVNALLLGDSALYLCASSLGLAVSYNEQFFGPGTRLTVL.

V usage is TRBV21-1 and J usage is TRBJ1-2; the table's D call, TRBD1, has no DNA check behind it. TRBV21-1 is classified as a pseudogene. The CDR3 length is 16 residues. The CDR3 DNA sequence: TGTGCCAGCAGCAGAGAGGGGGGACAGGGGGAGTTTGGCTACACCTTC. Protein sequence: CASSREGGQGEFGYTF.

V usage is TRBV27 and J usage is TRBJ2-3, with TRBD1 matching over 8 bases. With V trimmed by 3 bases and J by 0 bases, 5 bases remained unmatched. Germline V gives CDR1 MNHEY, CDR2 SMNVEV (reference sequence). CDR3 size: 16 residues. The CDR3 nucleotides read TGTGCCAGCAGTTTTGGGGACAGGTCTAGCACAGATACGCAGTATTTT. Translating gives CASSFGDRSSTDTQYF.

The chain recombines TRBV3-1 (or the pseudogene TRBV3-2) with TRBJ2-2; D is uncertain. CDR1 is LGHDT and CDR2 is YNNKEL in the germline V gene (reference sequence). This CDR3 is built from 12 residues. Deletions cut 2 bases from V and 7 bases from J, with 5 bases between. Here the CDR3 DNA reads TGTGCCAGCAGCCAAAAGCTCGGGGAGCTGTTTTTT. Residues: CASSQKLGELFF.

The V and J genes are TRBV4-1 and TRBJ1-6, with no clear D. The germline V and J ends were trimmed by 0 bases and 4 bases, with 10 bases remaining between them. Germline CDR1 and CDR2: MGHRA and YSYEKL. The CDR3 is made up of 16 amino acids. CDR3 DNA sequence: TGCGCCAGCAGCCAAGATGGAGTAACTTATAATTCACCCCTCCACTTT. Amino acid sequence: CASSQDGVTYNSPLHF.

In this sample, this clone turned up once. The J gene is TRBJ1-3, the V gene TRBV7-6; 10 bases map to TRBD1. J was trimmed by 0 bases and V by 5 bases; bases with no gene match: 4. The CDR3 totals 16 residues. Germline V gives CDR1 SGHVS, CDR2 FNYEAQ. Here the CDR3 DNA reads TGTGCCAGCAGCGCTGGGACAGGGGACTCTGGAAACACCATATATTTT. Translation gives CASSAGTGDSGNTIYF. The entire variable domain, with the rest obtained from reference TRBV7-6 and TRBJ1-3, is as follows: GAGVSQSPRYKVTKRGQDVALRCDPISGHVSLYWYRQALGQGPEFLTYFNYEAQQDKSGLPNDRFSAERPEGSISTLTIQRTEQRDSAMYRCASSAGTGDSGNTIYFGEGSWLTVV.

The rearrangement joins TRBV7-9 to TRBJ1-4; tentative D call: TRBD1 (5 bases). The CDR3 contains 15 residues. Germline V gene sequence: CDR1 SEHNR, CDR2 FQNEAQ (reference sequence). V lost 5 bases and J 4 bases, leaving 14 bases between the germline ends. The CDR3 nucleotides read TGTGCCAGCAGCGATCAGGGAGGAGGTAATGAAAAACTGTTTTTT. Translated, it gives CASSDQGGGNEKLFF.

The chain uses TRBV18 and TRBJ1-3; D call uncertain. The germline V gene encodes CDR1 KGHSH and CDR2 LQKENI. This CDR3 is 17 amino acids long. V lost 2 bases and J lost 0, with 14 bases in between. CDR3 residues: CASSPSEGTRSGNTIYF. As DNA, the CDR3 is TGTGCCAGCTCACCATCGGAGGGCACTCGCTCTGGAAACACCATATATTTT. The full variable domain, completed using reference TRBV18 and TRBJ1-3, is NAGVMQNPRHLVRRRGQEARLRCSPMKGHSHVYWYRQLPEEGLKFMVYLQKENIIDESGMPKERFSAEFPKEGPSILRIQQVVRGDSAAYFCASSPSEGTRSGNTIYFGEGSWLTVV.

The rearrangement links TRBV30 to TRBJ2-7; a possible D gene is TRBD1 (6 bases). This CDR3 is built from 12 residues. V was trimmed by 8 bases and J by 3 bases, leaving 14 bases between them. Germline V gene lookup returns CDR1 GTSNPN and CDR2 SVGIG (reference sequence). CDR3 nucleotides: TGTGCCGCTGGTGAAGGGGGCTACGAGCAGTACTTC. Encoded protein: CAAGEGGYEQYF.

The chain combines TRBV28 with TRBJ2-7; the match to TRBD2 covers 9 bases. Germline lookup yields CDR1 MDHEN and CDR2 SYDVKM. The CDR3 has 16 residues. The V gene end was trimmed by 1 base and the J gene end by 6 bases; junction bases not matched to a gene: 10. The CDR3 sequence: CASSLLGGGRAGEQYF. The CDR3 DNA reads TGTGCCAGCAGTTTATTGGGAGGCGGGAGGGCCGGCGAGCAGTACTTC.

The rearrangement links TRBV20-1 to TRBJ1-1; no clear D. This CDR3 has 11 residues. V lost 7 bases and J 4 bases, leaving 10 bases between the germline ends. Looked up from germline, CDR1 is DFQATT and CDR2 is SNEGSKA (reference sequence). In nucleotides, the CDR3 is TGCAGTGTTCGAGGGAGCACTGAAGCTTTCTTT. Translated, it gives CSVRGSTEAFF.

This chain's CDR3 is CASSHPSGGETQYF. CDR3 nucleotides: TGCGCCAGCAGCCATCCGTCGGGGGGAGAGACCCAGTACTTC. The V call is TRBV4-1, the J call TRBJ2-5; 7 bases are a match to TRBD2. CDR3 length: 14 amino acids. V trimming: 3 bases; J trimming: 4 bases; junction bases outside the gene matches: 5. Germline CDR1 and CDR2: MGHRA and YSYEKL.

The chain uses TRBV10-3 and TRBJ2-1; 14 bases line up with TRBD2. The germline gives CDR1 ENHRY, CDR2 SYGVKD. V lost 6 bases to trimming and J lost 8 bases; unmatched junction nucleotides: 12. CDR3 length: 17 amino acids. CDR3 bases: TGTGCCATCAGAGCCTCGGGACTAGCGGGAGAAAAGGATGAGCAGTTCTTC. Translation gives CAIRASGLAGEKDEQFF.

The V and J genes are TRBV11-2 and TRBJ2-7; D gene unclear. The CDR3 consists of 18 residues. V was pared by 2 bases and J by 0 bases, with 20 bases between. CDR1 SGHAT and CDR2 FQNNGV come from the germline V gene. The CDR3, as DNA: TGTGCCAGCAGCTTATTACCTCCCGGCAGAGCGAACTCCTACGAGCAGTACTTC. This translates into CASSLLPPGRANSYEQYF.

This clone appeared a single time. The rearrangement joins TRBV6-5 to TRBJ2-2; 8 nucleotides match TRBD1. V shed 2 bases and J 4 bases; nucleotides not matched to a gene: 3. Germline lookup yields CDR1 MNHEY and CDR2 SVGAGI. CDR3 size: 15 residues. DNA of the CDR3: TGTGCCAGCAGTTACGCGACAGGGGTCACCGGGGAGCTGTTTTTT. Its translation: CASSYATGVTGELFF.

This chain joins TRBV2 and TRBJ1-2, with D perhaps matching TRBD1 (5 bases). CDR1 SNHLY and CDR2 FYNNEI come from the germline V gene. The CDR3 length is 14 residues. The V end lost 1 base, the J end lost 3 bases, and 9 bases lay between the germline ends. CDR3: CASSEGRGYYGYTF. CDR3 nucleotides: TGTGCCAGCAGTGAAGGTCGGGGGTACTATGGCTACACCTTC.

The J gene is TRBJ1-1, the V gene TRBV19; 10 bases line up with TRBD1. The V and J ends lost 10 bases and 0 bases, in that order; junction bases with no gene match: 2. This CDR3 comprises 13 residues. CDR1 is LNHDA and CDR2 is SQIVND in the germline V gene (reference sequence). CDR3: CATGQGLNTEAFF. CDR3 coding DNA: TGTGCCACGGGACAGGGGTTGAACACTGAAGCTTTCTTT.